The entry that follows covers one T cell receptor (beta chain) sequence. Its antigen is unidentified. These data belong to a study of T cells in localized non-small cell lung cancer. Findings of the study overall: Adjacent lung was found to contain a median approximately 52 of the top 100 tumor clones. Only one tumor region was sequenced, so heterogeneity remains possible. Density of T cells in blood, when higher, went with longer overall survival. Adjacent uninvolved lung tissue had the highest T cell clonality, exceeding tumor.

Data came from immunoSEQ multiplex PCR; TCRdb stores just in-frame clones and leaves some out. The sample carries 41,000 or so clones, approximately 91% recorded once. The sequence was collected from a female donor aged 60 or older with stage I squamous cell lung carcinoma. The sequences come from peripheral blood, collected before any cancer treatment.

CDR3: CASSGTGEAGELFF. CDR3 coding DNA: TGTGCCAGCAGCGGGACAGGGGAGGCCGGGGAGCTGTTTTTT. The gene calls are TRBV9 and TRBJ2-2, with 9 bases that match TRBD1. Trimming removed 3 bases from V and 6 bases from J; junction bases left unmatched: 3. This CDR3 spans 14 amino acids. Germline V gene data show CDR1 as SGDLS and CDR2 as YYNGEE.